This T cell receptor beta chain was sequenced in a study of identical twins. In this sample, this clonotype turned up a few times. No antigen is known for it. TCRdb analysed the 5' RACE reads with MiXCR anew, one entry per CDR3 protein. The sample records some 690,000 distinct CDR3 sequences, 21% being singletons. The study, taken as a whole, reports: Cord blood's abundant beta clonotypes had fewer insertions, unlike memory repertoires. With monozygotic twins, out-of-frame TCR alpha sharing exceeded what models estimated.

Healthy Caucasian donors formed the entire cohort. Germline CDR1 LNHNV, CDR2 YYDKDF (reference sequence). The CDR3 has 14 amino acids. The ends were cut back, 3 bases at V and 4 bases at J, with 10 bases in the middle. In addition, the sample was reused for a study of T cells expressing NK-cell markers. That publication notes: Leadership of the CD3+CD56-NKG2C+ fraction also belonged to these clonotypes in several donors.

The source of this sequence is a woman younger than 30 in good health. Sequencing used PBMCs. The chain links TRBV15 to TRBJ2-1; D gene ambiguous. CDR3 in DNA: TGTGCCACCAGCAGTCTCACATCGTACAATGAGCAGTTCTTC. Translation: CATSSLTSYNEQFF.